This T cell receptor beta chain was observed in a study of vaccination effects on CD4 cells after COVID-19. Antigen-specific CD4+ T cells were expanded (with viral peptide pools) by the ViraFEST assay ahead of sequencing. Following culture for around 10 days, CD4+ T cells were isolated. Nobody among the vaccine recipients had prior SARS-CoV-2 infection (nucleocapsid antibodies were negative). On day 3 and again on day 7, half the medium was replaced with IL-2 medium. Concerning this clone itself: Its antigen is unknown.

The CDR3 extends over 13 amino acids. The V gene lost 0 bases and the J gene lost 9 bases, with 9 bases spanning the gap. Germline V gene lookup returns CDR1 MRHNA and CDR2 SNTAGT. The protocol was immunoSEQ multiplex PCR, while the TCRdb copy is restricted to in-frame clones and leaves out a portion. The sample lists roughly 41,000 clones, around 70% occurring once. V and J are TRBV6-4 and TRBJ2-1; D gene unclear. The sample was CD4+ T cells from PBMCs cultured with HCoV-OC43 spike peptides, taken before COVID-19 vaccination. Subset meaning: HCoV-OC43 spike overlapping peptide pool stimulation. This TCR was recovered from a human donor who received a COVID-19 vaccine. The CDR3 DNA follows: TGTGCCAGCAGTGACTCCCCGTCGGGTGAGCAGTTCTTC. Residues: CASSDSPSGEQFF.